The 24 T cell receptor beta chains listed next were all sequenced from one sample in a study of T cells in Graves' hyperthyroidism and ophthalmopathy. TCR beta CDR3 regions were amplified from RNA. During a first-round RT-PCR of the TCR CDR3, the HTBI primer set was used. TCRdb called the multiplex PCR reads again in MiXCR, with one record for every CDR3 protein. The data show 300,000 to 500,000 distinct CDR3 sequences, roughly 13% seen once. Sequences were obtained from blood. These TCRs come from a man aged 50 or older with Graves' ophthalmopathy.

There are many counts of this clonotype. This chain uses TRBV6-1 with TRBJ2-2, with 12 bases fitting TRBD2. Germline lookup yields CDR1 MNHNS and CDR2 SASEGT. The junction had 4 bases not matched to a gene; V was cut back by 7 bases and J by 1 base. This CDR3 is 16 amino acids long. DNA for the CDR3: TGTGCCAGCACACTAGCGGGAGGCCAGAACACCGGGGAGCTGTTTTTT. As protein: CASTLAGGQNTGELFF.

The rearrangement joins TRBV19 to TRBJ1-1; no definite D call. Germline CDR1 reads LNHDA; CDR2 reads SQIVND (reference sequence). CDR3 length: 16 amino acids. Trimming left V 9 bases short and J 0 bases short, with 20 bases between. The CDR3 loop reads CASSWAVGRMNTEAFF. In DNA, the CDR3 is TGTGCCAGCAGCTGGGCGGTTGGGAGAATGAACACTGAAGCTTTCTTT.

Ten or more counts support this clonotype. This chain connects TRBV6-5 to TRBJ1-2, with 7 bases fitting TRBD1. Germline lookup yields CDR1 MNHEY and CDR2 SVGAGI. J was trimmed by 7 bases and V by 2 bases; bases with no gene match: 7. The CDR3 has 14 residues. CDR3 amino acids: CASSYDRATGGYTF. The CDR3, as DNA: TGTGCCAGCAGTTACGACAGGGCGACGGGTGGCTACACCTTC.

This clonotype was detected ten times or more. The chain joins TRBV20-1 to TRBJ2-7; 13 nucleotides line up with TRBD2. The CDR3 covers 18 residues. The junction had 22 bases not matched to a gene; V was cut back by 5 bases and J by 9 bases. The germline CDR1 and CDR2 sequences are DFQATT and SNEGSKA (reference sequence). The CDR3 is CSAQGLAGVQRGTGGQYF. CDR3 sequence (DNA): TGCAGTGCTCAAGGACTAGCGGGAGTACAAAGGGGGACAGGGGGGCAGTACTTC.

This clonotype was seen repeatedly, ten times or more. The chain combines TRBV15 with TRBJ2-3; D possibly uses TRBD1 or TRBD2 (6 bases each). Germline V lookup: CDR1 LNHNV, CDR2 YYDKDF (reference sequence). With 0 bases removed from V and 3 bases from J, the gap between germline ends came to 10 bases. The CDR3 sequence is 15 residues long. The CDR3 bases are TGTGCCACCAGCAGAGACGGGGGCACGACAGATACGCAGTATTTT. Translating it yields CATSRDGGTTDTQYF.

Ten or more counts support this clonotype. The gene calls are TRBV11-2 and TRBJ2-1; D is perhaps TRBD2 (5 bases). V shed 5 bases and J shed 9 bases, with 17 bases lying between them. In germline, CDR1 is SGHAT, CDR2 FQNNGV. The CDR3 is 14 amino acids. For the CDR3, the DNA is TGTGCCAGCAGCCTAATCCGGTCGGGGTCTGAGCAGTTCTTC. This sequence encodes CASSLIRSGSEQFF. The entire variable domain, with the rest obtained from reference TRBV11-2 and TRBJ2-1, is as follows: EAGVAQSPRYKIIEKRQSVAFWCNPISGHATLYWYQQILGQGPKLLIQFQNNGVVDDSQLPKDRFSAERLKGVDSTLKIQPAKLEDSAVYLCASSLIRSGSEQFFGPGTRLTVL.

This clonotype was counted at least ten times. V is TRBV27 and J is TRBJ1-1; 9 bases are a match to TRBD1. The V gene's germline CDR1 is MNHEY and CDR2 SMNVEV (reference sequence). V lost 5 bases to trimming and J lost 4 bases; unmatched junction nucleotides: 14. The CDR3 is 17 residues long. CDR3 in amino acids: CASSRDRAIGRTTEAFF. The DNA of the CDR3 is TGTGCCAGCAGTCGGGACAGGGCCATAGGACGCACCACTGAAGCTTTCTTT.

This clonotype was detected many times. V is TRBV5-1 and J is TRBJ1-2; 7 bases line up with TRBD1. Germline values: CDR1 SGHRS, CDR2 YFSETQ. This CDR3 has 14 amino acids. V lost 0 bases to trimming and J lost 7 bases; unmatched junction nucleotides: 6. As DNA, the CDR3 is TGCGCCAGCAGCTTGGAGGGGGCTCTTCGTGGCTACACCTTC. Translating gives CASSLEGALRGYTF.

The J gene is TRBJ1-2, the V gene TRBV7-9; D is perhaps TRBD1 (6 bases). The ends were cut back, 4 bases at V and 7 bases at J, with 19 bases in the middle. CDR1 is SEHNR and CDR2 is FQNEAQ in the germline V gene (reference sequence). CDR3 length: 15 residues. CDR3 nucleotide sequence: TGTGCCAGCAGCTCGAGGAACTCAGGGGAGGCTGGCTACACCTTC. It translates to CASSSRNSGEAGYTF.

This clonotype has a count of ten or more. The J gene is TRBJ2-1, the V gene TRBV10-3, with a tentative D call TRBD1 (5 bases). V was cut by 4 bases and J by 6 bases, with 13 bases left in between. This CDR3 is built from 14 residues. Germline CDR1 is ENHRY and CDR2 is SYGVKD. The CDR3 loop is CAISVGDRANEQFF. For the CDR3, the DNA is TGTGCCATCAGTGTAGGGGATCGGGCCAATGAGCAGTTCTTC.

This clonotype was observed many times. The chain recombines TRBV12-3 or TRBV12-4 with TRBJ2-7; possible D gene TRBD2, 6 bases. The CDR3 extends over 13 amino acids. V lost 3 bases and J 6 bases, leaving 12 bases between the germline ends. CDR3 in DNA: TGTGCCAGCAGTTTTTGGATGGGGGGCGAGCAGTACTTC. It encodes CASSFWMGGEQYF.

The sample holds many counts of this clonotype. The chain employs TRBV5-1 and TRBJ2-2; possibly TRBD1 or TRBD2 for D (5 bases each). The V and J ends lost 5 bases and 1 base respectively, with 9 bases between them. CDR1 is SGHRS, CDR2 YFSETQ, per germline. CDR3 length: 14 amino acids. The CDR3 here is CASRRDGNTGELFF. The CDR3 DNA follows: TGCGCCAGCAGACGGGACGGGAACACCGGGGAGCTGTTTTTT.

This clonotype was detected many times. V is TRBV27 and J is TRBJ2-1; D might be TRBD2 (7 bases). The CDR3 totals 12 residues. The germline V gene encodes CDR1 MNHEY and CDR2 SMNVEV (reference sequence). The V gene lost 8 bases and the J gene lost 7 bases, with 12 bases spanning the gap. In DNA, the CDR3 is TGTGCCAGCGGCGAGGGGGGGAATGAGCAGTTCTTC. This codes for CASGEGGNEQFF.

V and J are TRBV6-1 and TRBJ2-1, with TRBD2 as a possible D gene (5 bases). V shed 10 bases and J shed 4 bases, with 20 bases lying between them. The CDR3 has 15 amino acids. Germline V gives CDR1 MNHNS, CDR2 SASEGT. CDR3 sequence reads: CATLMPRLTYNEQFF. DNA of the CDR3: TGTGCCACCCTGATGCCGAGACTAACATACAATGAGCAGTTCTTC.

This clonotype was seen at least ten times. V is TRBV6-5 and J is TRBJ2-7; tentative D call: TRBD1 (5 bases). Per germline, CDR1 MNHEY and CDR2 SVGAGI. CDR3 size: 15 residues. The ends were cut back, 0 bases at V and 2 bases at J, with 11 bases in the middle. The CDR3 loop is CASSYSGTGTYEQYF. CDR3 nucleotide sequence: TGTGCCAGCAGTTACTCGGGAACAGGCACCTACGAGCAGTACTTC.

The rearrangement uses TRBV15 and TRBJ2-2; D not certain. The germline V and J ends were trimmed by 4 bases and 0 bases, with 0 bases remaining between them. This CDR3 has 12 amino acids. Germline V gene data show CDR1 as LNHNV and CDR2 as YYDKDF (reference sequence). CDR3 DNA: TGTGCCACCAGCACGAACACCGGGGAGCTGTTTTTT. Translated: CATSTNTGELFF.

Ten or more counts support this clonotype. CDR3 in DNA: TGTGCCAGCAACTCCGGGACAGGGGGCCCAAATACGCAGTATTTT. Amino acids: CASNSGTGGPNTQYF. V usage is TRBV6-1 and J usage is TRBJ2-3; TRBD1 agrees at 12 bases. The germline V gene encodes CDR1 MNHNS and CDR2 SASEGT. The CDR3 has 15 amino acids. The trim removed 7 bases at V and 7 bases at J, leaving 9 bases unmatched.

This clonotype was counted ten times or more. V and J are TRBV2 and TRBJ2-1, with TRBD1 matching 8 bases. The V segment lost 6 bases and the J segment 13 bases; nucleotides outside the gene matches: 11. Germline V lookup: CDR1 SNHLY, CDR2 FYNNEI. This CDR3 comprises 13 residues. This CDR3 reads CASRSDREAAQFF. The CDR3 bases are TGTGCCAGCAGATCGGACAGGGAGGCAGCCCAGTTCTTC.

This clonotype was detected only a few times. The V and J genes are TRBV5-8 and TRBJ2-5; possible D gene TRBD2, 5 bases. V was cut by 2 bases and J by 3 bases, with 8 bases left in between. The CDR3 loop spans 13 amino acids. CDR1 and CDR2 (germline): SGHTS, YDEGEE. Here the CDR3 reads CASSFSLEETQYF. The CDR3 DNA follows: TGTGCCAGCAGCTTTTCACTAGAAGAGACCCAGTACTTC.

In this sample, this clonotype turned up many times. The gene calls are TRBV6-1 and TRBJ2-3; D not resolved. Per the germline V gene, CDR1 is MNHNS and CDR2 is SASEGT. CDR3 length equals 16 residues. V was cut by 4 bases and J by 0 bases, with 14 bases left in between. CDR3 coding DNA: TGTGCCAGCAGTGGATTTACGAGCCCCAGCACAGATACGCAGTATTTT. Protein: CASSGFTSPSTDTQYF.

This clonotype was counted a few times. This sequence joins TRBV5-4 and TRBJ2-2; 10 nucleotides line up with TRBD2. V lost 0 bases, J lost 4 bases, and 3 bases stayed unmatched. The CDR3 covers 16 residues. The germline gives CDR1 SGHNT, CDR2 YYREEE (reference sequence). DNA for the CDR3: TGTGCCAGCAGCTTGGTAGCGGGAGGTCTCACCGGGGAGCTGTTTTTT. It specifies CASSLVAGGLTGELFF.

This rearrangement joins TRBV9 to TRBJ2-2; D unresolved. The V and J ends lost 4 bases and 4 bases respectively, with 8 bases between them. Germline V gene lookup returns CDR1 SGDLS and CDR2 YYNGEE. The length of the CDR3 is 13 residues. This CDR3 is CASSRASTGELFF. As DNA, the CDR3 is TGTGCCAGCAGCCGGGCCAGCACCGGGGAGCTGTTTTTT.

In this sample, this clonotype turned up many times. The gene calls are TRBV12-3 or TRBV12-4 and TRBJ2-3, with 8 bases aligning to TRBD1. V was clipped by 6 bases and J by 4 bases; unmatched bases: 3. The CDR3 runs 13 residues. CDR3 in amino acids: CASRPGGADTQYF. CDR3 DNA sequence: TGTGCCAGCAGGCCAGGGGGCGCAGATACGCAGTATTTT.

This clonotype was recorded at least ten times. This rearrangement joins TRBV6-1 to TRBJ2-2, with D perhaps matching TRBD1 or TRBD2 (5 bases each). This CDR3 has 14 amino acids. V gave up 6 bases and J gave up 4 bases, with 12 bases separating them. The germline V gene has CDR1 MNHNS and CDR2 SASEGT. CDR3: CASSKERGTGELFF. CDR3 coding DNA: TGTGCCAGCAGCAAAGAGAGGGGCACCGGGGAGCTGTTTTTT.